This TCR beta chain was identified during a study of T-cell reconstitution after alpha-beta-depleted transplantation in children. The V segment lost 7 bases and the J segment 4 bases; nucleotides outside the gene matches: 3. The CDR3 runs 13 residues. Germline CDR1 reads DFQATT; CDR2 reads SNEGSKA (reference sequence). Unique molecular identifiers featured in how the TCRbeta library was prepared. TCRdb reprocessed the PCR reads with MiXCR, giving one entry per CDR3 protein. Seen here are more than 200,000 distinct CDR3 sequences, 7.5% to 9.5% observed once, and the top ten hold under 40%. Study conclusions and caveats: Newly made T cells mostly supplied T-cell counts and diversity one year after transplant. Roughly two months post-transplant, alpha-beta T cells reportedly originated from several hundred graft clones that had expanded. Surviving thymic progenitors and recipient T cells were the source of high TCRbeta diversity at day 60 in some patients.

For this clonotype: Its specificity is unknown.

The source of this sequence is a male patient aged 2-15 years who had a stem cell transplant for acute myeloid leukemia, so the T cells may come from the graft donor. The sample here was PBMCs, mostly from graft donor cells, taken 360 days after TCRalphabeta/CD19-depleted stem cell transplant. The genes are TRBV20-1 and TRBJ1-5; 11 bases map to TRBD1. This chain's CDR3 is CSGGTGGNQPQHF. CDR3 nucleotides: TGCAGTGGAGGGACAGGGGGAAATCAGCCCCAGCATTTT.